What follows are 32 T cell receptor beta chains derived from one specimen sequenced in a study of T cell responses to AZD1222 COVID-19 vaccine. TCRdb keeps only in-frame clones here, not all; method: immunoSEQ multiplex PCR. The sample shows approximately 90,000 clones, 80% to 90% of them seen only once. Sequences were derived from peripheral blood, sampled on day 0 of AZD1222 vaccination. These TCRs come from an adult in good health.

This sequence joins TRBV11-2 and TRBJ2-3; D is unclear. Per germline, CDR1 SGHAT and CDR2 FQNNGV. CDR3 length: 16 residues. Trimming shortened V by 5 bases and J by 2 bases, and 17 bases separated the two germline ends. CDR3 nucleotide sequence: TGTGCCAGCAGCCCCCCCGTCCAGCCCTACACAGATACGCAGTATTTT. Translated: CASSPPVQPYTDTQYF.

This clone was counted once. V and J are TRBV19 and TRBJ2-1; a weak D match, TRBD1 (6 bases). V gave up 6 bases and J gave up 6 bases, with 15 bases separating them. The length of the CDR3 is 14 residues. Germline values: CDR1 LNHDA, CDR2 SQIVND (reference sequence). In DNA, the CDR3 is TGTGCCAGTAGCCAATCCGGACAGACCAATGAGCAGTTCTTC. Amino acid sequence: CASSQSGQTNEQFF.

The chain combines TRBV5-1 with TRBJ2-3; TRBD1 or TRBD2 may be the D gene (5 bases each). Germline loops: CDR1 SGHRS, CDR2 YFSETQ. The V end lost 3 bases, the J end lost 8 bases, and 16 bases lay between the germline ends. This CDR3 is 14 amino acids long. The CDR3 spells CASSWDLLEGTQYF. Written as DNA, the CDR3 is TGCGCCAGCAGCTGGGACCTTCTTGAAGGTACGCAGTATTTT.

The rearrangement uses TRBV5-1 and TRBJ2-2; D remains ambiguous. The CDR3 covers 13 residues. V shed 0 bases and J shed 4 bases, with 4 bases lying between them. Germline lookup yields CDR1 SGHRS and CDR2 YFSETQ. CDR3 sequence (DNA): TGCGCCAGCAGCTTGGGGGTCACCGGGGAGCTGTTTTTT. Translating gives CASSLGVTGELFF.

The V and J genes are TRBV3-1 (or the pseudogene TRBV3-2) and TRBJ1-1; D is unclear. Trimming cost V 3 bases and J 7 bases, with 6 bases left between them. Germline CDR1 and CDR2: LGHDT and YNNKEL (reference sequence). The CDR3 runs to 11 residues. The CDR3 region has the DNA TGTGCCAGCAGCCACCTCGGTGAAGCTTTCTTT. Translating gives CASSHLGEAFF.

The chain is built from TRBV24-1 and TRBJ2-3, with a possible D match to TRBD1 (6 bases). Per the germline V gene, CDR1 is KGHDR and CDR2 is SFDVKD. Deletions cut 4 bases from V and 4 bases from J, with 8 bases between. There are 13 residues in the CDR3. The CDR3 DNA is TGTGCCACCAGTGAGGCAGGGGCAGATACGCAGTATTTT. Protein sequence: CATSEAGADTQYF.

The CDR3 loop reads CASSQDGALEAFF. In nucleotides, the CDR3 is TGTGCCAGCAGCCAAGATGGGGCACTTGAAGCTTTCTTT. The gene calls are TRBV14 and TRBJ1-1, with D tentatively TRBD1 (5 bases). The germline V gene has CDR1 SGHDN and CDR2 FVKESK. V was trimmed by 0 bases and J by 7 bases, leaving 9 bases between them. This CDR3 is built from 13 residues.

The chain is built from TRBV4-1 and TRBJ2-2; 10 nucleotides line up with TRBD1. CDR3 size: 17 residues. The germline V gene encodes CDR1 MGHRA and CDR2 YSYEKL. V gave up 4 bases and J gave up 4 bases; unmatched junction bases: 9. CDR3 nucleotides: TGCGCCAGCAGCCTCCCTCCTGGACAGGGGGGCACCGGGGAGCTGTTTTTT. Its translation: CASSLPPGQGGTGELFF.

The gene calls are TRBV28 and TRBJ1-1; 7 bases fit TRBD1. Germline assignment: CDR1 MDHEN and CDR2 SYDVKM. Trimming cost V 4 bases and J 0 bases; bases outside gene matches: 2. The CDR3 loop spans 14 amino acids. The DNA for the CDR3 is TGTGCCAGCAGTTCAGGGGGTTTGAACACTGAAGCTTTCTTT. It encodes CASSSGGLNTEAFF.

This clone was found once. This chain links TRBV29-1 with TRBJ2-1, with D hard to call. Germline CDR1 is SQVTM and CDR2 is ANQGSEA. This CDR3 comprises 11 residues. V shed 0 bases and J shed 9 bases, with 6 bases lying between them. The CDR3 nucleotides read TGCAGCGTTGAAGATCTGGCTGAGCAGTTCTTC. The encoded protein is CSVEDLAEQFF.

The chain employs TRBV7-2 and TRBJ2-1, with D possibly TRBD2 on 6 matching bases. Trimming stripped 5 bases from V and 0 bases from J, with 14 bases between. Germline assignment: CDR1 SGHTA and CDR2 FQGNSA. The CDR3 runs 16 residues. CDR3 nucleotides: TGTGCCAGCAGCGTTGAGCAGGGAGGCTCCTACAATGAGCAGTTCTTC. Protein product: CASSVEQGGSYNEQFF.

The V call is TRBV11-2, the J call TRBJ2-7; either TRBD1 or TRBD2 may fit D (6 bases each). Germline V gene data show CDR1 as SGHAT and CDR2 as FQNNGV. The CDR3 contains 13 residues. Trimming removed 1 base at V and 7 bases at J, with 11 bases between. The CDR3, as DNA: TGTGCCAGCAGCTTAGTAAGGGGGAGGGAGCAGTACTTC. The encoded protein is CASSLVRGREQYF.

As DNA, the CDR3 is TGTGCCAGTCTAACACCCTCGGGAGGATATAGCAATCAGCCCCAGCATTTT. It is translated as CASLTPSGGYSNQPQHF. The chain couples TRBV28 to TRBJ1-5, with D unclear. The germline V and J ends were trimmed by 9 bases and 0 bases, with 21 bases remaining between them. Germline V CDR1 and CDR2: MDHEN, SYDVKM. The CDR3 spans 17 residues.

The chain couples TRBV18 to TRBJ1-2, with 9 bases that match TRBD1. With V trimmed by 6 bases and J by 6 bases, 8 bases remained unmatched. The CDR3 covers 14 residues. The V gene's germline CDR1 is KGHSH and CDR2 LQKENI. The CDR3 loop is CASSSRDRVDGYTF. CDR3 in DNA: TGTGCCAGCTCGTCCCGGGACAGGGTCGATGGCTACACCTTC.

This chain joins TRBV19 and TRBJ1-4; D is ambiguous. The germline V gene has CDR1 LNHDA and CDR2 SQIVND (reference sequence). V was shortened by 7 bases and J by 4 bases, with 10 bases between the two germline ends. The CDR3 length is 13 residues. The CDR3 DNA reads TGTGCCAGTAACCTACAGCTTAATGAAAAACTGTTTTTT. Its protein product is CASNLQLNEKLFF.

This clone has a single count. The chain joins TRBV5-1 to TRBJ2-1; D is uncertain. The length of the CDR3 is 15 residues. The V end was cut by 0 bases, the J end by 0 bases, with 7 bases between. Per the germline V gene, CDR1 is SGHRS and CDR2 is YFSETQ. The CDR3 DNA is TGCGCCAGCAGCTTGGAACAGAGCTCCTACAATGAGCAGTTCTTC. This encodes CASSLEQSSYNEQFF.

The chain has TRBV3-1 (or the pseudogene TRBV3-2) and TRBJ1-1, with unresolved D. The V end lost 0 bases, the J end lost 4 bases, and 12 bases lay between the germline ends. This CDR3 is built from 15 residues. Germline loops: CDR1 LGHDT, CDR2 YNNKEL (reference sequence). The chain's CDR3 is CASSQDLGPGTEAFF. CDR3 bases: TGTGCCAGCAGCCAAGATTTGGGTCCTGGCACTGAAGCTTTCTTT.

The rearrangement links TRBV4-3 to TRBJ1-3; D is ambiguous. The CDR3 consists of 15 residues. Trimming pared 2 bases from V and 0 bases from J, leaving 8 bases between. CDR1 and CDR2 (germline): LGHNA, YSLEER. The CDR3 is CASSQRRPSGNTIYF. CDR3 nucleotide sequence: TGCGCCAGCAGCCAAAGAAGGCCCTCTGGAAACACCATATATTTT.

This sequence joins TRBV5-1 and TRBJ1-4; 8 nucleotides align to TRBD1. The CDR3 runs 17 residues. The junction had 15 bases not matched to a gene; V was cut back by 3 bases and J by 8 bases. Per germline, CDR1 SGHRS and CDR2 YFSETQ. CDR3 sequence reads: CASSSLGRAGGPEKLFF. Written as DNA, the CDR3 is TGCGCCAGCAGCTCCTTGGGGCGCGCAGGGGGCCCCGAAAAACTGTTTTTT.

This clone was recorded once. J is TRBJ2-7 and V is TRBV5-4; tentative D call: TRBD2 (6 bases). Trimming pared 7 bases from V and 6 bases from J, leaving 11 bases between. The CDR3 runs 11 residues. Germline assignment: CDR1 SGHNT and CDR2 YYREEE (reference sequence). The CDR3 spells CASGGAGEQYF. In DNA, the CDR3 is TGTGCCAGCGGCGGGGCCGGCGAGCAGTACTTC.

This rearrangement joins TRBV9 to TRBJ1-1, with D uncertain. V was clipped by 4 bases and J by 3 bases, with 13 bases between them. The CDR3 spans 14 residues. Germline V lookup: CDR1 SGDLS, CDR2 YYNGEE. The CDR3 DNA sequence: TGTGCCAGCAGCATCTCGGACGGCTACACTGAAGCTTTCTTT. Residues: CASSISDGYTEAFF.

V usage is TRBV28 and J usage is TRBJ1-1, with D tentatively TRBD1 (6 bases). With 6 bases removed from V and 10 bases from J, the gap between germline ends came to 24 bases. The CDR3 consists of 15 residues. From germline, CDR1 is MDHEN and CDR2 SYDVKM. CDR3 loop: CASSPRLADRYGAFF. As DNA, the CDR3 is TGTGCCAGCAGCCCTCGTTTAGCCGACAGGTACGGAGCTTTCTTT.

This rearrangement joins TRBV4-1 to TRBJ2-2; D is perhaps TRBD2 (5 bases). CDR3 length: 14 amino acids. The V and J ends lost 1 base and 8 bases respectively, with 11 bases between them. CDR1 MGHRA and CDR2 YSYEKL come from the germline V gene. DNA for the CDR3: TGCGCCAGCAGCCAAGTCCCGGGGTCAGGGGAGCTGTTTTTT. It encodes CASSQVPGSGELFF.

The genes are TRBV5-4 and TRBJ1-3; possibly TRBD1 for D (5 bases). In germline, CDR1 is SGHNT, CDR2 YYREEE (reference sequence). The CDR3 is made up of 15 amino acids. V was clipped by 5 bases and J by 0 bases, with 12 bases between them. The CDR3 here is CASSPQESSGNTIYF. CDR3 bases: TGTGCCAGCAGTCCACAGGAAAGCTCTGGAAACACCATATATTTT.

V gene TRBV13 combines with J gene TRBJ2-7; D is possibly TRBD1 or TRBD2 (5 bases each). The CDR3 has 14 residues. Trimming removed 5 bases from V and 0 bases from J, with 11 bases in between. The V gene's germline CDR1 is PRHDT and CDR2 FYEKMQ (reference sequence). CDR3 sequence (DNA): TGTGCCAGCAGCCACCGGGACGGCTCCTACGAGCAGTACTTC. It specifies CASSHRDGSYEQYF.

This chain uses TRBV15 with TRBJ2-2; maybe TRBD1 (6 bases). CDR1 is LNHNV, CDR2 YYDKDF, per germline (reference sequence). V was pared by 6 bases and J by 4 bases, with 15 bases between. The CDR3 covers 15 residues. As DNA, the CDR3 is TGTGCCACCAGGACAGGACTTGGGACCACCGGGGAGCTGTTTTTT. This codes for CATRTGLGTTGELFF.

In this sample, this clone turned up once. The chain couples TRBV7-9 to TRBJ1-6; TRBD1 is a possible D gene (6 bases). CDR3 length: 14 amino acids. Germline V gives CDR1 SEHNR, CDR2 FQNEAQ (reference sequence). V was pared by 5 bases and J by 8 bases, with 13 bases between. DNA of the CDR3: TGTGCCAGCAGCCGACAGGATCTTGATTCACCCCTCCACTTT. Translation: CASSRQDLDSPLHF.

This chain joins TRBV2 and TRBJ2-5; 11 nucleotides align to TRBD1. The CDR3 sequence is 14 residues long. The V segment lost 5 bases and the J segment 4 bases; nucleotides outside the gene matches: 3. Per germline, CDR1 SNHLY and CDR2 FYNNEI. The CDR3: CASSMDRGRETQYF. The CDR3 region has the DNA TGTGCCAGCAGTATGGACAGGGGGCGAGAGACCCAGTACTTC.

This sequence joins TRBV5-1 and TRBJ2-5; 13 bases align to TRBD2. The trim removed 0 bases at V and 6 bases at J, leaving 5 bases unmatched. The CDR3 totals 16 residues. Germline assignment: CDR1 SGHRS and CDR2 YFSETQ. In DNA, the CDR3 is TGCGCCAGCAGCTTGGGGACTAGCGGGAGCATGAAGACCCAGTACTTC. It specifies CASSLGTSGSMKTQYF.

The CDR3 DNA sequence: TGTGCCAGCGTCGTCGGAAACACTGAAGCTTTCTTT. This sequence encodes CASVVGNTEAFF. V usage is TRBV28 and J usage is TRBJ1-1; D is ambiguous. CDR1 MDHEN and CDR2 SYDVKM come from the germline V gene. Trimming cost V 8 bases and J 2 bases, with 9 bases left between them. This CDR3 comprises 12 residues.

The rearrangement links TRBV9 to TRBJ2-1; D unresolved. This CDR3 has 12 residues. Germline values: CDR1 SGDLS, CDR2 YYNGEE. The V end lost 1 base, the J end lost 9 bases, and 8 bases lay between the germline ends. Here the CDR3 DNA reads TGTGCCAGCAGCGTATGGGGTACTGAGCAGTTCTTC. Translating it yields CASSVWGTEQFF.

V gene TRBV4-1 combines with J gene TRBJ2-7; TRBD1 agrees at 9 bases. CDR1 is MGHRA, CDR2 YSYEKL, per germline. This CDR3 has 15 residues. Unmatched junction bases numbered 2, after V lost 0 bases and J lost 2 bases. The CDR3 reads CASSQDGTGPYEQYF. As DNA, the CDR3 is TGCGCCAGCAGCCAAGACGGGACAGGGCCCTACGAGCAGTACTTC.